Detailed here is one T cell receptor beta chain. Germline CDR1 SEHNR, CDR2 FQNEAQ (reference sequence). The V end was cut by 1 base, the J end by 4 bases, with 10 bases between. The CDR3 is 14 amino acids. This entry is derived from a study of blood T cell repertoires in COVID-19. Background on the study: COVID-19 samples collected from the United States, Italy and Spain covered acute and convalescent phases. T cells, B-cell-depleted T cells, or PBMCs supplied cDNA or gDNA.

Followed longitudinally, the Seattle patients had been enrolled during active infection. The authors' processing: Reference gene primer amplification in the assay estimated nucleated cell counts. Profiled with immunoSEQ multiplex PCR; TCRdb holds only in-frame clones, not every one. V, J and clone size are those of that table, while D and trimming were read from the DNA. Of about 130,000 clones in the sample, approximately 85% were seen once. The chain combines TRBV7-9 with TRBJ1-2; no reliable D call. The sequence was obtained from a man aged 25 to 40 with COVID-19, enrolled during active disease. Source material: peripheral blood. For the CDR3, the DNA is TGTGCCAGCAGCTTAGGTCAGGACTCCTATGGCTACACCTTC. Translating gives CASSLGQDSYGYTF.